This entry describes one TCR beta chain. These data are taken from a study of blood T cell repertoires in COVID-19. Germline V gene sequence: CDR1 MDHEN, CDR2 SYDVKM. The CDR3 contains 15 residues. V was pared by 3 bases and J by 7 bases, with 15 bases between. Original data processing: Estimates of nucleated cell counts were drawn from the amplification of reference gene primers. Clones were sequenced by immunoSEQ multiplex PCR, and TCRdb holds only the in-frame ones, with some missing. The D gene and trimming were derived from the DNA, and the V and J assignments and clone size from that table. The repertoire holds more than 100,000 clones, roughly 90% seen once, with 2% to 2.5% in the top ten.

The receptor was derived from a man aged 65 to 79 with active COVID-19. This chain links TRBV28 with TRBJ1-4; D unresolved. Sequencing input: peripheral blood. In nucleotides, the CDR3 is TGTGCCAGCAGTTTTGGTCCTGCTTCTAGTGAAAAACTGTTTTTT. Protein sequence: CASSFGPASSEKLFF.